Here is one T cell receptor (beta chain) with its context. The germline V and J ends were trimmed by 2 bases and 1 base, with 6 bases remaining between them. CDR3 length equals 14 residues. CDR1 and CDR2 (germline): ENHRY, SYGVKD. This sample is part of a study of blood T cell repertoires in COVID-19. Study-wide context: Samples of COVID-19 (acute and convalescent) were obtained from the United States, Italy and Spain. T cells, B-cell-depleted T cells, or PBMCs supplied cDNA or gDNA.

Original handling: Reference gene primer amplification gave nucleated cell count estimates. Sequenced by immunoSEQ multiplex PCR; TCRdb stores in-frame clones only, minus some. That table is the source of V, J and clone size, and D and trimming were worked out from the DNA. The data show about 120,000 clones, 86% seen once. Sequencing was carried out using peripheral blood. The sequence derives from a man aged 40-55 years with acute or convalescent COVID-19. The chain links TRBV10-3 to TRBJ1-3; D not certain. The CDR3 sequence is CAISEQVSGNTIYF. Written as DNA, the CDR3 is TGTGCCATCAGTGAGCAGGTTTCTGGAAACACCATATATTTT.